This T cell receptor (beta chain) was profiled in a study of blood T cell repertoires in COVID-19. Study as a whole: Donors in the United States, Italy and Spain gave samples during acute or convalescent COVID-19. The cDNA or gDNA used as material had been derived from T cells, B-cell-depleted T cells, or PBMCs.

Methods used by the authors: For nucleated cells, counts were estimated from reference gene primer amplification. Profiling relied on immunoSEQ multiplex PCR, and the TCRdb table lists in-frame clones only, not all of them. V and J calls plus clone size are reproduced from that table; the DNA served to infer D and trimming. The sample carries some 60,000 clones, more than 60% recorded once. J was trimmed by 8 bases and V by 6 bases; bases with no gene match: 14. The CDR3 length is 14 residues. The germline V gene has CDR1 SQVTM and CDR2 ANQGSEA. This chain joins TRBV29-1 and TRBJ1-2, with 8 bases that match TRBD1. The sample taken for sequencing was peripheral blood. The origin of this receptor is a woman aged 50 to 60 with active or convalescent COVID-19. The CDR3 sequence: CSVRTGMDRFGYTF. In DNA, the CDR3 is TGCAGCGTCCGGACAGGGATGGATCGGTTCGGCTACACCTTC.